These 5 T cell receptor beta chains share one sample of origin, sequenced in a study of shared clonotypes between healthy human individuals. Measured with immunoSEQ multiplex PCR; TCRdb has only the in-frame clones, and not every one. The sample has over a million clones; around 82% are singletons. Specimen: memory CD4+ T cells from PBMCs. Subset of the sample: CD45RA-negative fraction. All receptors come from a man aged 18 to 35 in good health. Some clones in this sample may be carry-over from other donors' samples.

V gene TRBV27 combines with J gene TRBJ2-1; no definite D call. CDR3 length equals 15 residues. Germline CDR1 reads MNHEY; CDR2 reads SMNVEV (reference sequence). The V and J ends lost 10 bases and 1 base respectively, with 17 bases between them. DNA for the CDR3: TGTGCCACTCAGAAACCCCAACCTTCCTACAATGAGCAGTTCTTC. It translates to CATQKPQPSYNEQFF.

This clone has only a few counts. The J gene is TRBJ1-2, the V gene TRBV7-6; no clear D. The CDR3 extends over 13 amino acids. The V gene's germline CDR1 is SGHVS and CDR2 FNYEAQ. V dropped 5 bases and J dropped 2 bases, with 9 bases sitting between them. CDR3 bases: TGTGCCAGCAGCCCGGGGATCAACTATGGCTACACCTTC. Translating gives CASSPGINYGYTF.

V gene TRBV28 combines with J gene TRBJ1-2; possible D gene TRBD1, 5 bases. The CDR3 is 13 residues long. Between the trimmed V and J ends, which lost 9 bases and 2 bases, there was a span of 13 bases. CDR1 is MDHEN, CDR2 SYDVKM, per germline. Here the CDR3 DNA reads TGTGCCAGTCGGGGCGCGGGGAACTATGGCTACACCTTC. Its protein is CASRGAGNYGYTF.

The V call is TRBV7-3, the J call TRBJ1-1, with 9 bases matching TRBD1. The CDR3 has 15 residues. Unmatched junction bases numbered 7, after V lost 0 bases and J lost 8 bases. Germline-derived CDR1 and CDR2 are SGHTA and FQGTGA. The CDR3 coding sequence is TGTGCCAGCAGCTTAACCGGGACAGGGATATCCGAAGCTTTCTTT. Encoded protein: CASSLTGTGISEAFF. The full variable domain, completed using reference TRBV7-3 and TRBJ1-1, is GAGVSQTPSNKVTEKGKYVELRCDPISGHTALYWYRQSLGQGPEFLIYFQGTGAADDSGLPNDRFFAVRPEGSVSTLKIQRTERGDSAVYLCASSLTGTGISEAFFGQGTRLTVV.

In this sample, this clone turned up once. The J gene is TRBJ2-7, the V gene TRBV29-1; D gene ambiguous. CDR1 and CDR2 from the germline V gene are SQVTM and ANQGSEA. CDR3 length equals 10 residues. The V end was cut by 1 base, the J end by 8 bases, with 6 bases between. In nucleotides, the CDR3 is TGCAGCGTTGAAGGGACCCAGCAGTACTTC. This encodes CSVEGTQQYF.